The sequence of this TCR beta chain was determined in a study of CD8 T cells in Susac syndrome. The study, taken as a whole, reports: It was in TEMRA cells and active patients that Susac CD8+ clonal expansion peaked.

CDR3 length equals 14 residues. Deletions cut 2 bases from V and 0 bases from J, with 7 bases between. The V gene's germline CDR1 is SGHTA and CDR2 FQGNSA. The authors reverse transcribed 0.5 to 1 ug RNA with random hexamers. TCRdb reprocessed the immunoSEQ multiplex PCR reads via MiXCR and lists one record per CDR3 protein. The profile shows about 100,000 distinct CDR3 sequences, 95% of them singletons. TEMRA cells underwent FACS enrichment and CD8+ and CD4+ T cells underwent negative isolation. On this clonotype: Its antigen is currently unknown.

The sample taken for sequencing was CD8+ T cells from PBMCs. The chain joins TRBV7-2 to TRBJ1-1; unclear D gene. The origin of this receptor is a human donor with Susac syndrome. The DNA for the CDR3 is TGTGCCAGCAGCTTACACACATTGAACACTGAAGCTTTCTTT. This gives the protein CASSLHTLNTEAFF. Complete variable domain (other parts from reference TRBV7-2 and TRBJ1-1): GAGVSQSPSNKVTEKGKDVELRCDPISGHTALYWYRQSLGQGLEFLIYFQGNSAPDKSGLPSDRFSAERTGGSVSTLTIQRTQQEDSAVYLCASSLHTLNTEAFFGQGTRLTVV.